Listed here are 9 T cell receptor beta chains from one sample, sequenced in a study of PD-1 blockade in classical Hodgkin lymphoma. Documented time point: cycle 4 day 1 (C4D1), after about 6 weeks of nivolumab. Autologous stem cell transplantation was followed by relapse in every patient, and brentuximab vedotin exposure varied. Clones were sequenced by immunoSEQ multiplex PCR, and TCRdb holds only the in-frame ones, with some missing. Here the sample spans about 47,000 clones, 90% being singletons. Sequencing was performed on peripheral blood mononuclear cells (PBMCs), taken before the fourth cycle of nivolumab. The receptors shown here come from a human donor with classical Hodgkin lymphoma.

Comment on this clone: Germline and junction disagree at one end, which may indicate a read error. The chain recombines TRBV16 with TRBJ2-7; D is undetermined. This CDR3 region has 12 residues. The germline gives CDR1 KGHSY, CDR2 FQNENV. The CDR3, as DNA: TGTGCCAGCAGACAATCCCACTACGAGCAGTACTTC. Protein: CASRQSHYEQYF. The full variable domain, with the rest looked up from reference TRBV16 and TRBJ2-7, is GEEVAQTPKHLVRGEGQKAKLYCAPIKGHSYVFWYQQVLKNEFKFLISFQNENVFDETGMPKERFSAKCLPNSPCSLEIQATKLEDSAVYFCASRQSHYEQYFGPGTRLTVT.

The chain joins TRBV25-1 to TRBJ2-7, with a tentative D call TRBD1 (6 bases). Germline loops: CDR1 MGHDK, CDR2 SYGVNS. The CDR3 runs 12 residues. Between the trimmed V and J ends, which lost 5 bases and 5 bases, there was a span of 10 bases. As DNA, the CDR3 is TGTGCCAGCAGTACAGGGAGCGACGAGCAGTACTTC. It specifies CASSTGSDEQYF.

The rearrangement uses TRBV29-1 and TRBJ2-7; TRBD1 matches 7 bases. Germline CDR1 SQVTM, CDR2 ANQGSEA. V lost 7 bases, J lost 4 bases, and 7 bases stayed unmatched. The CDR3 extends over 12 amino acids. The CDR3, as DNA: TGCAGCGGGCTGACAGGGCTTTACGAGCAGTACTTC. Its translation is CSGLTGLYEQYF.

Details on this clone: The junction and the germline gene differ at one end; a read error may be behind it. The V and J genes are TRBV7-9 and TRBJ2-7, with 7 bases matching TRBD2. Per germline, CDR1 SEHNR and CDR2 FQNEAQ (reference sequence). This CDR3 region has 16 residues. The CDR3 spells CASSIATSRGWYEQYF. CDR3 DNA sequence: TGTGCCAGCAGCATAGCGACTAGCCGGGGCTGGTACGAGCAGTACTTC.

The chain uses TRBV30 and TRBJ1-4, with D perhaps TRBD1 (6 bases). Germline V gene sequence: CDR1 GTSNPN, CDR2 SVGIG (reference sequence). CDR3 length: 14 residues. V lost 0 bases to trimming and J lost 4 bases, with 9 bases between them. The CDR3 DNA is TGTGCCTGGAGTGTAGCCAGGGGTAATGAAAAACTGTTTTTT. Its translation is CAWSVARGNEKLFF.

This chain connects TRBV5-1 to TRBJ2-7, with D possibly matching TRBD2 (5 bases). This CDR3 has 14 amino acids. Germline CDR1 reads SGHRS; CDR2 reads YFSETQ. Trimming cost V 1 base and J 7 bases, with 15 bases left between them. For the CDR3, the DNA is TGCGCCAGCAGCTTGCCTAGCCAAGGTATGGAGCAGTACTTC. This gives the protein CASSLPSQGMEQYF.

This chain uses TRBV18 with TRBJ1-2, with unresolved D. Germline CDR1 and CDR2: KGHSH and LQKENI. V lost 0 bases and J 0 bases, leaving 5 bases between the germline ends. This CDR3 is built from 14 residues. CDR3 protein: CASSPPASNYGYTF. CDR3 bases: TGTGCCAGCTCACCACCGGCCTCTAACTATGGCTACACCTTC.

This clone was found once. The genes are TRBV4-1 and TRBJ2-7, with TRBD2 identical over 7 bases. After removal of 6 bases from V and 2 bases from J, the junction contained 13 bases not matched to a gene. This CDR3 region has 16 residues. The germline V gene encodes CDR1 MGHRA and CDR2 YSYEKL. For the CDR3, the DNA is TGCGCCAGCAGACCCATCTGGGGGAGGGTACCCTACGAGCAGTACTTC. Its translation: CASRPIWGRVPYEQYF.

This chain uses TRBV15 with TRBJ2-1; D not certain. The CDR3 has 16 amino acids. V was cut by 5 bases and J by 5 bases, with 19 bases left in between. Germline CDR1 LNHNV, CDR2 YYDKDF (reference sequence). The CDR3, as DNA: TGTGCCACCAGCGGACCAGTCTGGGCCGATAACAATGAGCAGTTCTTC. As protein: CATSGPVWADNNEQFF.